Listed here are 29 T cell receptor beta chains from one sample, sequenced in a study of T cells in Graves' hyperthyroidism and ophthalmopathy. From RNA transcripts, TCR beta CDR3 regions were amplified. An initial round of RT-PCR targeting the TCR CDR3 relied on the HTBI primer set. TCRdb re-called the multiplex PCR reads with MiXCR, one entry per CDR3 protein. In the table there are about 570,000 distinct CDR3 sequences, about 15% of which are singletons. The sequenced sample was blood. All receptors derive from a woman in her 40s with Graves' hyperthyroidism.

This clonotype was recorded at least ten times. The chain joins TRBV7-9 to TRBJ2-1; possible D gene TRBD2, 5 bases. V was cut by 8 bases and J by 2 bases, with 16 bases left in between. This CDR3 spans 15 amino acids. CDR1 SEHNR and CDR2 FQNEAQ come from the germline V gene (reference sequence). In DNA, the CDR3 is TGTGCCAGCTCCCGGGGTGAGGGAACCTACAATGAGCAGTTCTTC. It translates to CASSRGEGTYNEQFF.

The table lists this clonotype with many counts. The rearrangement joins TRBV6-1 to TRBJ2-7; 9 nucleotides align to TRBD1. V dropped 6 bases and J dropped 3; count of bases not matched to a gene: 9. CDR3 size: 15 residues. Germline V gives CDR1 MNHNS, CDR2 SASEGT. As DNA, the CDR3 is TGTGCCAGCAGGGATGGGACAGGGAAATACTACGAGCAGTACTTC. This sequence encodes CASRDGTGKYYEQYF.

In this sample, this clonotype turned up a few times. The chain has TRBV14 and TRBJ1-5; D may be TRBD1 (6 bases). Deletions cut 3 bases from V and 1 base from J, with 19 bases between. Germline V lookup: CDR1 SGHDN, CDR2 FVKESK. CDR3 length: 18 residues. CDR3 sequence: CASSHLRGFRGSNQPQHF. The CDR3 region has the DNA TGTGCCAGCAGCCACCTTCGGGGGTTCAGGGGAAGCAATCAGCCCCAGCATTTT. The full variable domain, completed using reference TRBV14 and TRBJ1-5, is EAGVTQFPSHSVIEKGQTVTLRCDPISGHDNLYWYRRVMGKEIKFLLHFVKESKQDESGMPNNRFLAERTGGTYSTLKVQPAELEDSGVYFCASSHLRGFRGSNQPQHFGDGTRLSIL.

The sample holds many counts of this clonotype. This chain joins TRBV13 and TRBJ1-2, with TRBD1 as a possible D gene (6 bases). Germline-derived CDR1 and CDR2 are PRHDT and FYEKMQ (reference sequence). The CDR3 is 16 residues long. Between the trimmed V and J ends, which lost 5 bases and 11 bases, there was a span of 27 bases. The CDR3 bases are TGTGCCAGCAGCCCGCGGGACACCCTCTACTCTATGGGTTACACCTTC. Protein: CASSPRDTLYSMGYTF.

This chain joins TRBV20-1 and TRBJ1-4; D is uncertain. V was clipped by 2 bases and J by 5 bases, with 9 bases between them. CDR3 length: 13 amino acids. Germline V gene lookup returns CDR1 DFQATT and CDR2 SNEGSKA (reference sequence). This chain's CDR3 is CSARRSINEKLFF. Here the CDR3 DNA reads TGCAGTGCTAGACGGAGTATAAATGAAAAACTGTTTTTT.

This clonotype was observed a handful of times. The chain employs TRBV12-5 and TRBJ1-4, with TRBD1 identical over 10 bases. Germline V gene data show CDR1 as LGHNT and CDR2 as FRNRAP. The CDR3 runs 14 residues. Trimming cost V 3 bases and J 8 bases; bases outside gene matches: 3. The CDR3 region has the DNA TGTGCTAGTGGTTTTGGGACAGGGGCCGAAAAACTGTTTTTT. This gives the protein CASGFGTGAEKLFF.

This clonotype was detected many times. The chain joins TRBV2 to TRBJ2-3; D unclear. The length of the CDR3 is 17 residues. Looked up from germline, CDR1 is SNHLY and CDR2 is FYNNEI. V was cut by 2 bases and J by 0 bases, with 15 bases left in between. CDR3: CASSERFSFFSTDTQYF. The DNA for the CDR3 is TGTGCCAGCAGTGAAAGATTCTCTTTTTTTAGCACAGATACGCAGTATTTT.

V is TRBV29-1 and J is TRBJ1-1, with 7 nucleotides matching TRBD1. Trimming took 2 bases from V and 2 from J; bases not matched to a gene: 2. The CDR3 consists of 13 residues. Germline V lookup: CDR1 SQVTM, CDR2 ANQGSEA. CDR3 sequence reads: CSVERGGNTEAFF. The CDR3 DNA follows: TGCAGCGTTGAAAGAGGGGGCAACACTGAAGCTTTCTTT.

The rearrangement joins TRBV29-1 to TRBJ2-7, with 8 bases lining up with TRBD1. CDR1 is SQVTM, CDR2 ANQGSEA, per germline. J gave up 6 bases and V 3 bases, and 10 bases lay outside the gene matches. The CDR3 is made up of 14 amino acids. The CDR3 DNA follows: TGCAGCGTTGATGGAGGACAGGGAGTGGGCGAGCAGTACTTC. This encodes CSVDGGQGVGEQYF.

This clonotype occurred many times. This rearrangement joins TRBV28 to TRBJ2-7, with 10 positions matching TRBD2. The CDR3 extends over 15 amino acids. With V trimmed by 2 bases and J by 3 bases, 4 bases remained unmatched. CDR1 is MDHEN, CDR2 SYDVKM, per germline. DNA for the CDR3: TGTGCCAGCAGTTTAAGCGGGAGGGGCCTCTACGAGCAGTACTTC. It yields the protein CASSLSGRGLYEQYF.

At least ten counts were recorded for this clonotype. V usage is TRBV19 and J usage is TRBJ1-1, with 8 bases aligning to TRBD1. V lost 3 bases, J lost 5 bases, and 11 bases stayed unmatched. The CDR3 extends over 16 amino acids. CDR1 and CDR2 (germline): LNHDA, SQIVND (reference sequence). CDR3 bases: TGTGCCAGTAGTATCGGACAGGGACGGGAGAGGACTGAAGCTTTCTTT. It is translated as CASSIGQGRERTEAFF.

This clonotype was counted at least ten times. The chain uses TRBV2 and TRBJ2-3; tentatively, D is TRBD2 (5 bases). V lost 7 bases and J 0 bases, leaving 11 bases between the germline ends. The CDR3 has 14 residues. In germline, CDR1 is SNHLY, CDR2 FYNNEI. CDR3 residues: CASIKGESTDTQYF. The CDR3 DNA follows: TGTGCCAGCATAAAGGGAGAAAGCACAGATACGCAGTATTTT.

Here the CDR3 DNA reads TGTGCCAGCTCCCCGAATTGGACAGGGGGCGATGCCACTGAAGCTTTCTTT. This codes for CASSPNWTGGDATEAFF. V and J are TRBV18 and TRBJ1-1; 11 nucleotides line up with TRBD1. Germline-derived CDR1 and CDR2 are KGHSH and LQKENI. This CDR3 contains 17 residues. V trimming: 6 bases; J trimming: 4 bases; junction bases outside the gene matches: 13.

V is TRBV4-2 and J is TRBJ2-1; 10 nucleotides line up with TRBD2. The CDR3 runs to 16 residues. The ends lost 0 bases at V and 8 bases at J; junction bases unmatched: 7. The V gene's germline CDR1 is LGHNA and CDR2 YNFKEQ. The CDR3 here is CASSQDGSGGRDEQFF. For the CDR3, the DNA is TGTGCCAGCAGCCAAGATGGTAGCGGGGGGAGAGATGAGCAGTTCTTC.

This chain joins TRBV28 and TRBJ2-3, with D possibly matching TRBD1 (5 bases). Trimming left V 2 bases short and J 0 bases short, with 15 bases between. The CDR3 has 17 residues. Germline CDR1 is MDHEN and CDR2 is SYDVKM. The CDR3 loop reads CASSLTDKVASTDTQYF. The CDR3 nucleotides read TGTGCCAGCAGTTTAACGGACAAAGTGGCTAGCACAGATACGCAGTATTTT.

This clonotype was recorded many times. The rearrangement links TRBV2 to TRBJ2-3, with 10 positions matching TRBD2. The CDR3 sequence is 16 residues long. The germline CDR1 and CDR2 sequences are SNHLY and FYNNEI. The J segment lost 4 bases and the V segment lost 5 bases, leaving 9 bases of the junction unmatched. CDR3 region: CASSFLAGGGADTQYF. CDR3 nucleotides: TGTGCCAGCAGTTTCTTAGCGGGAGGTGGTGCAGATACGCAGTATTTT.

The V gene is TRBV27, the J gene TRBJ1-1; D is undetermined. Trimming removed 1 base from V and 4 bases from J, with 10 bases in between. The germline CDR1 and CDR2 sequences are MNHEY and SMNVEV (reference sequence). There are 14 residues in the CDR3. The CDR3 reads CASSLWEGGTEAFF. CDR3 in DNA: TGTGCCAGCAGTTTATGGGAGGGAGGCACTGAAGCTTTCTTT.

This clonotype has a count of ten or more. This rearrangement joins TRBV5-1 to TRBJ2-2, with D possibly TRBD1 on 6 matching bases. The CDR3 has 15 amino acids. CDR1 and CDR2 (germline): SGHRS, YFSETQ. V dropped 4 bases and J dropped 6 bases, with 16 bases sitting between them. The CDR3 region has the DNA TGCGCCAGCAGCATAACAGGGAGCCAGGCCGGGGAGCTGTTTTTT. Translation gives CASSITGSQAGELFF. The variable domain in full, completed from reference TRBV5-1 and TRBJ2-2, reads KAGVTQTPRYLIKTRGQQVTLSCSPISGHRSVSWYQQTPGQGLQFLFEYFSETQRNKGNFPGRFSGRQFSNSRSEMNVSTLELGDSALYLCASSITGSQAGELFFGEGSRLTVL.

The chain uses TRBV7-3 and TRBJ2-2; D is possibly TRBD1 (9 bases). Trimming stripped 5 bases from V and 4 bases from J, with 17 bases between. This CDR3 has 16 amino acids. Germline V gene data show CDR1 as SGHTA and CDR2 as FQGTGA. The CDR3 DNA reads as TGTGCCAGCAGCCTACAGGGGGCGGGGGGCACCGGGGAGCTGTTTTTT. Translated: CASSLQGAGGTGELFF.

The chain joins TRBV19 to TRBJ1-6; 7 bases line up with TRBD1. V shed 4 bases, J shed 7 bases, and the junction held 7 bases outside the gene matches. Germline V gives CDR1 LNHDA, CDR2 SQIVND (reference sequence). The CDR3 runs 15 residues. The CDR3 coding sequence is TGTGCCAGTAGTAGAGGACAGGCCTCCAATTCACCCCTCCACTTT. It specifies CASSRGQASNSPLHF.

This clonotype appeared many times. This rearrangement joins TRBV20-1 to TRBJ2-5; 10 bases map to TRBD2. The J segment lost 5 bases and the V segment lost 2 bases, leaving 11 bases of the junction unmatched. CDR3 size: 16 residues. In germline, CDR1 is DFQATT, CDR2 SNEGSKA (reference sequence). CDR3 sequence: CSARRGASGSHETQYF. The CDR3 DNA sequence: TGCAGTGCTAGACGTGGGGCTAGCGGGAGTCACGAGACCCAGTACTTC.

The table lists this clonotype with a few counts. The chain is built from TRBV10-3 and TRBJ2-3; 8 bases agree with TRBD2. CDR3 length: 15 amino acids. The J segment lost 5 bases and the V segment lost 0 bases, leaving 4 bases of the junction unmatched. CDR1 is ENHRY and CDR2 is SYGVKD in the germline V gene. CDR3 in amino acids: CAISESLREGDTQYF. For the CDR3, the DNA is TGTGCCATCAGTGAGTCTTTACGGGAGGGAGATACGCAGTATTTT.

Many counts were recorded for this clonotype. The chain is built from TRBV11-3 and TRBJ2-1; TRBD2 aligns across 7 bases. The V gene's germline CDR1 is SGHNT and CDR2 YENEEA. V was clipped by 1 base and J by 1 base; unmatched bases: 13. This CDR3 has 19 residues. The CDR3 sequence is CASSLAEWEGEGSYNEQFF. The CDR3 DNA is TGTGCCAGCAGCTTAGCGGAGTGGGAGGGAGAGGGATCCTACAATGAGCAGTTCTTC.

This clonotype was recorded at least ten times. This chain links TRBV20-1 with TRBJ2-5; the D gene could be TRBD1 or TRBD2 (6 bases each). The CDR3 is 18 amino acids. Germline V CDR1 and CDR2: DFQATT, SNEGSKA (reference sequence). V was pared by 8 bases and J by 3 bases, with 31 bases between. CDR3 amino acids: CSSSQGRLATASEETQYF. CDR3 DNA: TGCAGTTCATCCCAGGGGAGGCTAGCGACTGCGTCAGAAGAGACCCAGTACTTC.

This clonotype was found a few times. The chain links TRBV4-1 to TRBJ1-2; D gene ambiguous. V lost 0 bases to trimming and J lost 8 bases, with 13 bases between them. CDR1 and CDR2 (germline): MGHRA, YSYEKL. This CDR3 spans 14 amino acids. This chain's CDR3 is CASSQDSGFRGYTF. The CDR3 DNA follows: TGCGCCAGCAGCCAAGATTCGGGGTTTAGGGGCTACACCTTC.

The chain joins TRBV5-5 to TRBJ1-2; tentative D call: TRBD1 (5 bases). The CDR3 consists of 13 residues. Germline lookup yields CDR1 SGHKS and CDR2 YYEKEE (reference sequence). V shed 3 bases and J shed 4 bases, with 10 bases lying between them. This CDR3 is CASSSEGTYGYTF. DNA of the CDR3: TGTGCCAGCAGCTCCGAGGGGACCTATGGCTACACCTTC. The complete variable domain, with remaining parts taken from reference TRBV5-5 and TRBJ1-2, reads DAGVTQSPTHLIKTRGQQVTLRCSPISGHKSVSWYQQVLGQGPQFIFQYYEKEERGRGNFPDRFSARQFPNYSSELNVNALLLGDSALYLCASSSEGTYGYTFGSGTRLTVV.

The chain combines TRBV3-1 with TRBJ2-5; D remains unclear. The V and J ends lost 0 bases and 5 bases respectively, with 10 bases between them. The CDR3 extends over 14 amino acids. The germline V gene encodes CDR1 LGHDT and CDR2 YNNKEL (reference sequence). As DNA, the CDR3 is TGTGCCAGCAGCCAAGAACAGCCTCACGAGACCCAGTACTTC. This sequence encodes CASSQEQPHETQYF.

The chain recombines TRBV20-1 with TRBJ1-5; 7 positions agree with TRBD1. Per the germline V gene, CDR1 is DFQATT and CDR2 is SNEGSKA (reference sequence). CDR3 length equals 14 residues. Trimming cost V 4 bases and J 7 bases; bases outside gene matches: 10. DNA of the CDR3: TGCAGTGCTAATTCCGGGACAGTGGACCAGCCCCAGCATTTT. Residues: CSANSGTVDQPQHF.

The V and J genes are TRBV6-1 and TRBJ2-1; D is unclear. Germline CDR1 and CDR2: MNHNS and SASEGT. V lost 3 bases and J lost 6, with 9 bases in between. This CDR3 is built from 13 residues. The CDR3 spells CASSDLVSNEQFF. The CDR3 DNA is TGTGCCAGCAGTGACCTCGTAAGCAATGAGCAGTTCTTC.